One and the same sample provided the 32 T cell receptor beta chains below, sequenced in a study of shared clonotypes between healthy human individuals. Naive CD8 populations comprised CD45RO-negative cells positively selected for CCR7, excluding terminally differentiated effector memory CD45RA+ cells. The method was immunoSEQ multiplex PCR; TCRdb's version includes in-frame clones alone and lacks a portion of them. The profile covers millions of clones, with about 95% appearing a single time and about 1.1% taken by the ten largest. The sequenced sample consisted of naive CD8+ T cells sorted from blood. The receptors were sampled from a man aged 18 to 35 in good health.

The chain recombines TRBV6-1 with TRBJ2-3, with 9 bases that match TRBD2. Trimming removed 1 base from V and 4 bases from J; junction bases left unmatched: 6. Looked up from germline, CDR1 is MNHNS and CDR2 is SASEGT. This CDR3 contains 16 residues. CDR3 region: CASSEVMAGGPDTQYF. As DNA, the CDR3 is TGTGCCAGCAGTGAAGTGATGGCGGGAGGGCCAGATACGCAGTATTTT.

The CDR3 bases are TGTGCCAGCAGCGCAGGGGCAACTAATGAAAAACTGTTTTTT. Translation gives CASSAGATNEKLFF. This chain links TRBV6-5 with TRBJ1-4; possibly TRBD1 for D (6 bases). V lost 6 bases and J 0 bases, leaving 8 bases between the germline ends. The germline V gene encodes CDR1 MNHEY and CDR2 SVGAGI. The CDR3 sequence is 14 residues long.

The chain has TRBV7-3 and TRBJ2-7; D is undetermined. Trimming stripped 2 bases from V and 0 bases from J, with 8 bases between. Germline V gene lookup returns CDR1 SGHTA and CDR2 FQGTGA. The CDR3 consists of 14 residues. The CDR3 DNA is TGTGCCAGCAGCTTATTCCCCGGCTCCTACGAGCAGTACTTC. Translated: CASSLFPGSYEQYF.

The gene calls are TRBV9 and TRBJ2-3, with D uncertain. From germline, CDR1 is SGDLS and CDR2 YYNGEE. Between the trimmed V and J ends, which lost 1 base and 5 bases, there was a span of 17 bases. This CDR3 spans 16 amino acids. In nucleotides, the CDR3 is TGTGCCAGCAGCGTAAAAATGGACCTTCTAGGAGATACGCAGTATTTT. It yields the protein CASSVKMDLLGDTQYF.

J is TRBJ2-2 and V is TRBV6-6, with 10 bases aligning to TRBD2. The V gene's germline CDR1 is MNHNY and CDR2 SVGAGI (reference sequence). The J segment lost 7 bases and the V segment lost 6 bases, leaving 11 bases of the junction unmatched. The CDR3 length is 16 residues. The DNA of the CDR3 is TGTGCCAGCAGCTCTATCTCTAGCGGGAGCGGCGGGGAGCTGTTTTTT. This gives the protein CASSSISSGSGGELFF.

This chain joins TRBV29-1 and TRBJ2-1; D may be TRBD1 (5 bases). Trimming pared 0 bases from V and 10 bases from J, leaving 13 bases between. The CDR3 totals 13 residues. Per the germline V gene, CDR1 is SQVTM and CDR2 is ANQGSEA. The DNA for the CDR3 is TGCAGCGTTGAAGATCGCCGGACAAGGGAGCAGTTCTTC. Its protein product is CSVEDRRTREQFF.

This clone was seen a single time. The CDR3 region is CASSMVLGTQETQYF. In DNA, the CDR3 is TGTGCCAGTAGTATGGTACTAGGGACGCAAGAGACCCAGTACTTC. The chain couples TRBV19 to TRBJ2-5; D assignment may be TRBD1 or TRBD2 (5 bases each). In germline, CDR1 is LNHDA, CDR2 SQIVND (reference sequence). V was trimmed by 3 bases and J by 2 bases, leaving 13 bases between them. CDR3 size: 15 residues.

The chain uses TRBV10-3 and TRBJ2-7; D is possibly TRBD2 (6 bases). This CDR3 is 14 amino acids long. Trimming pared 10 bases from V and 4 bases from J, leaving 20 bases between. Germline V gene data show CDR1 as ENHRY and CDR2 as SYGVKD. The CDR3 loop reads CATIQVGEAYEQYF. CDR3 sequence (DNA): TGTGCCACCATACAGGTGGGGGAGGCGTACGAGCAGTACTTC.

This chain connects TRBV2 to TRBJ2-5; 9 nucleotides align to TRBD2. The CDR3 has 14 amino acids. V dropped 5 bases and J dropped 3; count of bases not matched to a gene: 4. The germline gives CDR1 SNHLY, CDR2 FYNNEI. The CDR3 region is CASSPREGEETQYF. CDR3 coding DNA: TGTGCCAGCAGTCCGCGGGAGGGCGAAGAGACCCAGTACTTC.

The chain couples TRBV9 to TRBJ2-1; 10 bases map to TRBD2. J lost 7 bases, V lost 4 bases, and 8 bases had no gene match. CDR3 length: 15 residues. The germline V gene encodes CDR1 SGDLS and CDR2 YYNGEE. CDR3 sequence: CASSLYSGGKNEQFF. The CDR3 DNA sequence: TGTGCCAGCAGCCTATATAGCGGGGGGAAAAATGAGCAGTTCTTC.

The chain couples TRBV10-1 to TRBJ2-3, with D perhaps TRBD1 or TRBD2 (5 bases each). The ends were cut back, 11 bases at V and 1 base at J, with 25 bases in the middle. The CDR3 is 17 residues long. Per the germline V gene, CDR1 is WNHNN and CDR2 is SYGVQD (reference sequence). Written as DNA, the CDR3 is TGCGCCGGCTCAAGGGACCCACACCAGCCAGGCACAGATACGCAGTATTTT. Its protein product is CAGSRDPHQPGTDTQYF.

The gene calls are TRBV19 and TRBJ1-1, with 8 bases lining up with TRBD1. The V gene's germline CDR1 is LNHDA and CDR2 SQIVND (reference sequence). This CDR3 has 16 residues. The V and J ends lost 3 bases and 3 bases, in that order; junction bases with no gene match: 9. CDR3: CASSMLPGGEDTEAFF. Here the CDR3 DNA reads TGTGCCAGTAGTATGTTACCAGGGGGCGAGGACACTGAAGCTTTCTTT.

The genes are TRBV5-6 and TRBJ2-7, with a possible D match to TRBD1 (5 bases). This CDR3 contains 13 residues. In germline, CDR1 is SGHDT, CDR2 YYEEEE. V lost 4 bases to trimming and J lost 6 bases, with 14 bases between them. The CDR3 nucleotides are TGTGCCAGCAGCCAAGGGGATGGTGGCGAGCAGTACTTC. The encoded protein is CASSQGDGGEQYF.

DNA for the CDR3: TGTGCCAGCAGCGTAGCGGGGAAGTCCTACAATGAGCAGTTCTTC. Protein product: CASSVAGKSYNEQFF. V is TRBV9 and J is TRBJ2-1; D is possibly TRBD2 (5 bases). CDR1 SGDLS and CDR2 YYNGEE come from the germline V gene. The CDR3 is 15 amino acids. Trimming left V 0 bases short and J 1 base short, with 8 bases between.

This rearrangement joins TRBV28 to TRBJ1-4, with D unresolved. This CDR3 is 18 amino acids long. Per germline, CDR1 MDHEN and CDR2 SYDVKM. Trimming took 4 bases from V and 1 from J, leaving 19 bases between them. For the CDR3, the DNA is TGTGCCAGCAGTTCTTCCCCGCCCTGGTGGGAAACTAATGAAAAACTGTTTTTT. As protein: CASSSSPPWWETNEKLFF. Complete variable domain (other parts from reference TRBV28 and TRBJ1-4): DVKVTQSSRYLVKRTGEKVFLECVQDMDHENMFWYRQDPGLGLRLIYFSYDVKMKEKGDIPEGYSVSREKKERFSLILESASTNQTSMYLCASSSSPPWWETNEKLFFGSGTQLSVL.

This chain links TRBV11-3 with TRBJ2-7; 7 bases are a match to TRBD2. Per the germline V gene, CDR1 is SGHNT and CDR2 is YENEEA. V gave up 4 bases and J gave up 6 bases; unmatched junction bases: 3. This CDR3 spans 12 amino acids. This CDR3 is CASSYGGGEQYF. CDR3 coding DNA: TGTGCCAGCAGCTACGGCGGGGGCGAGCAGTACTTC.

The chain carries TRBV6-5 and TRBJ2-5, with 10 bases aligning to TRBD2. The CDR3 covers 15 residues. Germline values: CDR1 MNHEY, CDR2 SVGAGI. The J segment lost 2 bases and the V segment lost 6 bases, leaving 6 bases of the junction unmatched. The CDR3 loop reads CASSSTSGEQETQYF. The CDR3 coding sequence is TGTGCCAGCAGCAGCACTAGCGGGGAACAAGAGACCCAGTACTTC.

J is TRBJ2-7 and V is TRBV13; 8 bases are a match to TRBD2. With 4 bases clipped from V and 3 bases from J, the junction kept 5 bases outside the gene matches. The germline gives CDR1 PRHDT, CDR2 FYEKMQ (reference sequence). The CDR3 totals 14 residues. The CDR3 here is CASSSSGRSYEQYF. CDR3 nucleotides: TGTGCCAGCAGCTCCAGCGGGAGAAGCTACGAGCAGTACTTC.

This clone was detected only once. Sequence at one end of the junction differs from germline and may be a read error. The chain has TRBV7-7 and TRBJ2-2; 10 bases align to TRBD2. The CDR3 spans 16 residues. CDR1 SSHAT and CDR2 FNYEAQ come from the germline V gene (reference sequence). CDR3 in DNA: TGTGCTAGCAGCTTAGGCTTCCTAGCGGGAGACGGGGAGCTGTTTTTT. As protein: CASSLGFLAGDGELFF.

J is TRBJ1-1 and V is TRBV6-5, with D perhaps matching TRBD1 (5 bases). Germline V lookup: CDR1 MNHEY, CDR2 SVGAGI. The CDR3 has 14 residues. V was pared by 8 bases and J by 1 base, with 14 bases between. The CDR3 nucleotides read TGTGCCAGCCATAGGGCTGGGGCGAACACTGAAGCTTTCTTT. It translates to CASHRAGANTEAFF.

CDR3 DNA: TGTGCCAGCAGCTTAGGGCTTATTCGATACAATGAGCAGTTCTTC. The encoded protein is CASSLGLIRYNEQFF. The chain is built from TRBV7-9 and TRBJ2-1; no definite D call. Germline V CDR1 and CDR2: SEHNR, FQNEAQ (reference sequence). The V end lost 1 base, the J end lost 4 bases, and 11 bases lay between the germline ends. There are 15 residues in the CDR3.

The chain carries TRBV27 and TRBJ1-2; TRBD1 matches 7 bases. Germline CDR1 and CDR2: MNHEY and SMNVEV (reference sequence). This CDR3 has 18 amino acids. V shed 6 bases, J shed 6 bases, and the junction held 22 bases outside the gene matches. The CDR3 DNA follows: TGTGCCAGCAGATCCAGATCCGAATTCGGGAAAGGGGGCGATGGCTACACCTTC. Protein sequence: CASRSRSEFGKGGDGYTF.

This chain joins TRBV9 and TRBJ2-5, with 9 bases lining up with TRBD1. V gave up 0 bases and J gave up 4 bases; unmatched junction bases: 7. There are 16 residues in the CDR3. Germline V lookup: CDR1 SGDLS, CDR2 YYNGEE. The CDR3 sequence is CASSVGQGDRIETQYF. CDR3 nucleotides: TGTGCCAGCAGCGTAGGACAGGGGGACCGGATAGAGACCCAGTACTTC.

This chain links TRBV7-9 with TRBJ2-2; TRBD1 or TRBD2 may be the D gene (6 bases each). Trimming left V 4 bases short and J 6 bases short, with 18 bases between. The CDR3 extends over 16 amino acids. CDR1 is SEHNR, CDR2 FQNEAQ, per germline (reference sequence). The CDR3 reads CASSSDTGTEAGELFF. CDR3 DNA sequence: TGTGCCAGCAGCTCGGACACAGGGACTGAGGCCGGGGAGCTGTTTTTT.

The J gene is TRBJ1-5, the V gene TRBV7-8, with a possible D match to TRBD1 (5 bases). The CDR3 loop spans 14 amino acids. CDR1 and CDR2 from the germline V gene are SGHVS and FQNEAQ. V dropped 5 bases and J dropped 6 bases, with 14 bases sitting between them. CDR3 loop: CASSRAWGGQPQHF. CDR3 DNA sequence: TGTGCCAGCAGCCGAGCTTGGGGCGGTCAGCCCCAGCATTTT.

The V call is TRBV19, the J call TRBJ2-7; D is perhaps TRBD1 or TRBD2 (6 bases each). The CDR3 consists of 14 residues. V was clipped by 5 bases and J by 3 bases, with 14 bases between them. Germline V CDR1 and CDR2: LNHDA, SQIVND (reference sequence). CDR3 loop: CASSPRGQVYEQYF. In nucleotides, the CDR3 is TGTGCCAGTAGTCCCCGGGGGCAGGTCTACGAGCAGTACTTC.

The V call is TRBV28, the J call TRBJ1-4; 7 bases align to TRBD1. Trimming took 8 bases from V and 8 from J; bases not matched to a gene: 17. CDR1 is MDHEN, CDR2 SYDVKM, per germline. This CDR3 is built from 16 residues. The CDR3 loop is CASLTGTASLGEKLFF. The CDR3 bases are TGTGCCAGCCTTACCGGGACAGCCTCTCTCGGGGAAAAACTGTTTTTT.

This clone was detected once. The rearrangement links TRBV2 to TRBJ2-5; 7 bases agree with TRBD1. With 8 bases clipped from V and 5 bases from J, the junction kept 11 bases outside the gene matches. The CDR3 is made up of 14 amino acids. CDR1 is SNHLY, CDR2 FYNNEI, per germline. This chain's CDR3 is CASLPDRAGETQYF. The CDR3 DNA reads TGTGCCAGCCTGCCAGACAGGGCTGGGGAGACCCAGTACTTC. Combining the CDR3 with reference TRBV2 and TRBJ2-5 gives the whole variable domain EPEVTQTPSHQVTQMGQEVILRCVPISNHLYFYWYRQILGQKVEFLVSFYNNEISEKSEIFDDQFSVERPDGSNFTLKIRSTKLEDSAMYFCASLPDRAGETQYFGPGTRLLVL.

The chain joins TRBV30 to TRBJ2-1; tentatively, D is TRBD1 or TRBD2 (5 bases each). The CDR3 is made up of 14 amino acids. The ends were cut back, 2 bases at V and 3 bases at J, with 11 bases in the middle. Germline V gives CDR1 GTSNPN, CDR2 SVGIG (reference sequence). Here the CDR3 DNA reads TGTGCCTGGAGTTCATGGGGGAACTACAATGAGCAGTTCTTC. Amino acids: CAWSSWGNYNEQFF.

This chain uses TRBV5-1 with TRBJ2-7; D possibly corresponds to TRBD1 (5 bases). V was clipped by 0 bases and J by 5 bases, with 15 bases between them. Per germline, CDR1 SGHRS and CDR2 YFSETQ. This CDR3 spans 15 amino acids. The CDR3 here is CASSLGGDPIHEQYF. CDR3 coding DNA: TGCGCCAGCAGCTTGGGGGGCGACCCTATCCACGAGCAGTACTTC.

On this clone itself: Other DNA sequences in this sample translate to the same CDR3. The chain employs TRBV9 and TRBJ2-2, with 9 bases lining up with TRBD1. The CDR3 extends over 15 amino acids. Germline V lookup: CDR1 SGDLS, CDR2 YYNGEE. With 0 bases clipped from V and 5 bases from J, the junction kept 2 bases outside the gene matches. The CDR3 coding sequence is TGTGCCAGCAGCGTAGAACAGGGGGCGACCGGGGAGCTGTTTTTT. It yields the protein CASSVEQGATGELFF. Together with reference TRBV9 and TRBJ2-2, the CDR3 gives the full variable domain: DSGVTQTPKHLITATGQRVTLRCSPRSGDLSVYWYQQSLDQGLQFLIQYYNGEERAKGNILERFSAQQFPDLHSELNLSSLELGDSALYFCASSVEQGATGELFFGEGSRLTVL.

To note about this clone: This sample also contains other DNA sequences that code for the same CDR3. V is TRBV6-1 and J is TRBJ2-7; possible D gene TRBD2, 5 bases. Per the germline V gene, CDR1 is MNHNS and CDR2 is SASEGT. The CDR3 runs to 12 residues. The V end was cut by 3 bases, the J end by 4 bases, with 7 bases between. CDR3 in DNA: TGTGCCAGCAGTGATCCGGGGTACGAGCAGTACTTC. It codes for CASSDPGYEQYF.